Sample share makes the clone carrying this T cell receptor (beta chain) medium-sized. Its antigen remains unknown. The whole isolated RNA underwent reverse transcription, so sequencing captured expressed TCRB transcripts. Naive, central memory and regulatory T cell samples produced a mean of about 3.4 million reads. TCRdb's copy holds only in-frame clones and misses some; the assay was immunoSEQ multiplex PCR. The sample shows 50,000 to 70,000 clones, 50% to 55% of them seen only once. The germline V gene has CDR1 SNHLY and CDR2 FYNNEI. Trimming cost V 7 bases and J 15 bases, with 19 bases left between them. CDR3 length: 12 residues. These data originate in a study of beta chain features in type 1 diabetes. Study-wide results and caveats: Shorter TCRB CDR3s, moderately but significantly so, marked every one of the four CD4+ subsets in Type 1 diabetes patients.

The TCR comes from a woman aged 40-49 years with type 1 diabetes. The rearrangement links TRBV2 to TRBJ2-1; D possibly corresponds to TRBD2 (5 bases). The sample taken for sequencing was Tregs from blood. The DNA for the CDR3 is TGTGCCAGCACTACACAGAGGGAAGGAGGGTTCTTC. Residues: CASTTQREGGFF.